What follows describes a single TCR beta chain. Its binding antigen is unknown. A read error may account for a junction end that differs from germline. The library was generated by the immunoSEQ multiplex PCR assay. A mixture of 60 forward primers for TCR Vbeta segments and 13 reverse primers for TCR Jbeta segments was used in the multiplex PCR. A multiplex PCR assay on genomic DNA amplified the CDR3 region of rearranged TCR beta genes. The Illumina HiSeq System was used to sequence the amplified TCR beta libraries as 87-base-pair reads. The paper's processing steps were these. A later analysis counted about 80 million unique TCR beta chains across the 640 or so repertoires, and roughly 11 million of these chains were shared by at least two donors. Raw reads were error-corrected and collapsed into unique sequences by a nearest-neighbor algorithm in which closely related sequences were merged to remove PCR and sequencing errors. CDR3 sequences were aligned to IMGT reference sequences to assign V, D and J gene segments. Each retained sequence needed at least a six-nucleotide match to both a V gene segment and a J gene segment. Rearrangements were classified as productive when the CDR3 lacked stop codons and remained in frame with V and J, and all other rearrangements were classified as non-productive. Following IMGT convention, CDR3 was defined as the stretch from the second conserved V-encoded cysteine to the conserved J-encoded phenylalanine. Sequences without an unambiguous match to a single V gene segment were excluded from the earlier analysis of 450 to 750 of the donors. In an earlier analysis of some 590 of the donors, a V segment was called functional when productive rearrangements were above 56.7%, and segregating when the standard deviation between donors exceeded 5%. To diagnose cytomegalovirus status from the catalog of TCR beta chain sequences, a statistical classification framework was built. V and J gene assignment, in a later analysis, came from comparing TCR nucleotide sequences with IMGT/GENE-DB human TR gene sequences. Using the TCRdist pipeline, a later analysis assigned CDR3 sequences along with most-parsimonious VDJ recombination scenarios. In a later analysis, each TCR beta chain was defined by its CDR3 amino acid sequence together with its V-gene family, and reads without a unique V-gene family were excluded. As a way to deal with suspected cross-contamination and a sequencing artifact, a later analysis dropped 450 to 600 nucleotide sequences that were highly shared and had low generation probability. In a later analysis, a clonal expansion index for each public chain was calculated from normalized within-repertoire ranks of inferred template counts. A later analysis computed generation probabilities with a VDJ recombination model fitted to out-of-frame rearrangements, and checked the results against IGoR. A later analysis scored TCR-TCR, TCR-HLA and TCR-CMV co-occurrence with hypergeometric tests, applying a repertoire-size bias correction to TCR pairs. False discovery rates were estimated in a later analysis by permuting HLA or CMV assignments 20 times. A later analysis grouped co-occurring TCRs with DBSCAN, adding TCRdist sequence similarity when clustering within HLA-allele-positive subsets. Repertoires with fewer than 30,000 or more than 120,000 public chains, plus five repertoires with anomalous nucleotide sharing, were excluded from co-occurrence clustering. This immuneACCESS table, as held by TCRdb, lists in-frame sequences with V and J called but not all clones. Of the missing ones, under half trace to an unresolved V gene in checked studies; the others have no known cause. V, J and clone size are those of that table, while D and trimming were read from the DNA. Across this sample there are roughly 180,000 clones, with roughly 80% seen only once. The ten largest clones add up to about 0.77% of the sample.

This sample is part of a study of cytomegalovirus exposure and HLA in healthy donors (dated by TCRdb to the late 2010s). In terms of the full investigation: According to an earlier analysis of around 600 of the donors, about 180 million T cells yielded 117 million unique TCR beta sequences and about 300 Gb of sequence data. An early release that covered about 600 HLA-typed donors contained about 300 gigabases of sequencing data and approximately 85 million unique TCR sequences. Of the 300 to 500 genotyped donors, 75% to 85% were placed in the genetic ancestry cluster associated with self-reported Caucasian donors. The study was designed to test whether signatures of past pathogen exposure could be identified by cataloging public T cell receptors. The study used immunosequencing to profile the T cell repertoires of approximately 640 subjects and linked those repertoires to cytomegalovirus serostatus. Along with the approximately 700-subject first cohort, a separate validation cohort of approximately 110 different subjects was used. The study combined high-throughput TCR immunosequencing, statistical association of individual TCRs with disease status, and machine learning to predict cytomegalovirus infection status. In a later analysis, previously published TCR beta repertoires from about 640 donors were re-analyzed and high-resolution HLA genotyping was added so that TCR occurrence patterns could be studied. Rather than drawing on any new phenotypic data, the later analysis identified candidate immune exposures from TCR beta sequences and the way those sequences occurred across donors. An earlier analysis of 587 of the donors used high-throughput TCR beta sequencing to judge whether each TCR beta V gene segment behaved as functional or pseudogenic. Alongside the repertoire data, information on donor age, sex, ethnicity and CMV serostatus was compiled. A later genetic analysis used genome-wide SNP genotypes for about 55% of the 666 donors, treating that subset as a discovery cohort. All discovery cohort repertoires had been generated using a single sequencing platform. HLA typing covered class I and class II loci at four-digit resolution. Typing coverage varied by locus: roughly 629-640 donors for A, B, C, DRB1 and DQB1; approximately 520 for DQA1; approximately 570 for DPA1; 450 to 480 for DPB1. Four to six DR-DQ haplotypes were handled as single units for association and clustering, since linkage in the cohort was strong. Across some 400 genotyped donors of the cohort, an average of approximately 200,000 unique TCR beta nucleotide sequences per donor were sequenced, and around 19% of those sequences were non-productive. General study outcomes and caveats: The authors suggested that the approach could potentially be generalized to other disease states and immunological phenotypes. An earlier analysis of approximately 590 of the donors showed that most TCR beta V segments appeared in productive rearrangements either about 87% or about 30% of the time, which broadly matched IMGT annotations. Cytomegalovirus status was reported to be diagnosed by the classifier with high specificity and sensitivity in both the original and validation cohorts. Because HLA typing was missing for some donors at each locus, association tests included only the typed subset. When HLA alleles, especially DR and DQ, strongly co-occurred, attributing TCR associations to individual alleles was difficult. V-gene and J-gene trimming of TCR beta chains was associated with a missense DCLRE1C variant in a later genetic analysis, and the association was replicated in an independent cohort. Most CMV-associated TCR beta chains appeared to be HLA-restricted in a later analysis, and the HLA associations seemed to be driven largely by CMV exposure. The presence/absence analyses assumed that sequencing depth was roughly uniform across donors, and that assumption may not be true. This cohort had only TCR beta chains sequenced, and the lack of alpha or paired-chain data limited which features could be detected. Compared with the approximately 600-donor mean, donors in an Asian-associated ancestry cluster had fewer N-insertions in productive TCRs, according to a later genetic analysis. According to a later analysis, parvovirus B19, influenza, CMV and Epstein-Barr virus appeared linked to several top co-occurrence clusters. Immune exposure information for the cohort was limited to CMV serostatus. The study listed approximately 160 TCR beta chains as associated with cytomegalovirus. In a later analysis, HLA-associated TCR beta chains were found to be more clonally expanded and to have lower generation probabilities than equally common non-associated chains. In vitro tests confirmed that a few of the cytomegalovirus-associated TCR beta chains recognize cytomegalovirus antigens. Most TCR sequences were seen in very few donors, while some public TCRs were found in many individuals. Linkage disequilibrium might explain the correlated functional status among segregating V segments, but an unknown experimental factor could not be ruled out. A later analysis found that TCR association rates varied across HLA loci, with DRB1 alleles showing the most associated TCRs and HLA-C alleles the fewest. A cluster of highly shared sequence variants was judged likely to be a technical artifact of the sequencing pipeline. Because counts were too low, roughly 18 rarely observed V segments, including chromosome 9 orphons, were left out of the earlier analysis of a few hundred of the donors. A further reported finding was that TCR beta sequences accurately predicted the HLA-A and HLA-B alleles for most subjects in the first cohort. Specific HLA alleles were associated with 16,951 TCR beta sequences at a false discovery rate of 0.05 in a later analysis.

The cohort was made up of about 670 healthy bone marrow donors. Cohort members were all nominally healthy when sampled, although unrecorded immune exposures were likely present. The donor tested CMV seronegative and was one of the 352 seronegative cohort members. Each donor provided a peripheral blood sample, and peripheral blood mononuclear cells were used for TCR beta sequencing. The Qiagen DNeasy Blood Extraction Kit was used to extract genomic DNA from the blood cell samples. The clonotype was recovered from a woman under 30 in good health and CMV-seronegative. The sequenced sample was PBMCs.

The base sequence is TGTGCCAGCAGAGAAGGGGGCTGGAGCAATCAGCCCCAGCATTTT. Translation gives CASREGGWSNQPQHF. Rearrangement joined TRBV2 to TRBJ1-5; 7 bases in between match TRBD1. The germline V gene yields SNHLY for CDR1 and FYNNEI for CDR2. The CDR3, cysteine through phenylalanine, is 15 amino acids long. This entry keeps only the CDR3 DNA: 45 bases, framed from base 1.